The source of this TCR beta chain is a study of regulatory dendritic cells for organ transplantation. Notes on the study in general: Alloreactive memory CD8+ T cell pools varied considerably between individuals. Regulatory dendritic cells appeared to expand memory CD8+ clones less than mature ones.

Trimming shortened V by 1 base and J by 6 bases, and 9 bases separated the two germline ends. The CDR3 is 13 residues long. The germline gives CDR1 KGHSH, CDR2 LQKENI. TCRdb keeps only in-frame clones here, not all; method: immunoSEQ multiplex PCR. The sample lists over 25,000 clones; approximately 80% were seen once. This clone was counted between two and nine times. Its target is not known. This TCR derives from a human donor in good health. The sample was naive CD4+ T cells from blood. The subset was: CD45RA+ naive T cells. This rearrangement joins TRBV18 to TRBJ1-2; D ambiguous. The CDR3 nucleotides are TGTGCCAGCTCACCACGGGGAGGCGATGGCTACACCTTC. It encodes CASSPRGGDGYTF.